The rows below give T cell receptor beta chains drawn from one sample of a study of OX40 agonist ivuxolimab in advanced cancers. Clones were read by immunoSEQ multiplex PCR, and TCRdb kept only the in-frame ones, dropping some. This table has roughly 34,000 clones, 60% to 85% appearing once. Sequencing was performed on CD4+ or CD8+ T cells sorted from blood, taken in a trial of the OX40 agonist ivuxolimab. The source is an adult with an advanced solid tumor such as melanoma, head and neck, liver or kidney cancer. Both conserved end residues are part of each CDR3. Fields, in order: V gene, clone size, D gene, J gene, CDR3 DNA, CDR3 protein. The D gene is left open where the match is weak. The size field is filled for only some rows; it gives once, few, many or a size class.

TRBV7-9	once	TRBD1	TRBJ1-6	TGTGCCAGCAGCGACAGGGTTTTTCCCCTCCACTTT	CASSDRVFPLHF
TRBV27	.	TRBD2	TRBJ2-7	TGTGCCAGCAGTTTACGGGGACTAGCGGGGGGCACCTCCTACGAGCAGTACTTC	CASSLRGLAGGTSYEQYF
TRBV21-1	.	.	TRBJ2-5	TGTGCCAGCAGCCAACTCACTAGCGGGGGTAGCCAAGAGACCCAGTACTTC	CASSQLTSGGSQETQYF
TRBV19	.	.	TRBJ1-2	TGTGCCACCTTTGGGGGGGGCACCTTTAACTATGGCTACACCTTC	CATFGGGTFNYGYTF
TRBV5-4	.	.	TRBJ2-3	TGTGCCAGCAGCTTTTCGCGGGGTACAGATACGCAGTATTTT	CASSFSRGTDTQYF
TRBV1	.	.	TRBJ2-7	TGCACCAGCAGCCAACTGGCTGGTCGGAGGTTTCCTAAGGGGCAGTACTTC	CTSSQLAGRRFPKGQYF
TRBV7-9	.	TRBD2	TRBJ2-1	TGTGCCAGCAGCTTAGCGATTAGCGGGGGATACAATGAGCAGTTCTTC	CASSLAISGGYNEQFF
TRBV27	few	TRBD1	TRBJ1-1	TGTGCCAGCAGGGGGACAGGGGGCAGAGCTTTCTTT	CASRGTGGRAFF
TRBV23-1	.	.	TRBJ1-5	TGCGCCAGCAGTAAGTCCCGGGACATTAGAGGGTATAGCAATCAGCCCCAGCATTTT	CASSKSRDIRGYSNQPQHF
TRBV2	.	.	TRBJ1-5	TGTGCCAGCAGTGAGGACAGTCAGCCCCAGCATTTT	CASSEDSQPQHF
TRBV25-1	.	TRBD1	TRBJ1-2	TGTGCCAGCAGTGACAGGGGGGTCTATGGCTACACCTTC	CASSDRGVYGYTF
TRBV5-4	.	.	TRBJ1-4	TGTGCCAGCAGCCAAGATGGCTCTTGGGGACGAGAAAAACTGTTTTTT	CASSQDGSWGREKLFF
TRBV25-1	.	.	TRBJ2-3	TGTGCCAGCTCACCGACACCAAGAAGCACAGATACGCAGTATTTT	CASSPTPRSTDTQYF
TRBV15	once	TRBD1	TRBJ2-1	TGTGCCACCAGCAGAGAAATCCGGGACAGATACAATGAGCAGTTCTTC	CATSREIRDRYNEQFF
TRBV27	.	.	TRBJ1-4	TGTGCCAGCAGTTTATTCGGAACAGGTCGAGAAAAACTGTTTTTT	CASSLFGTGREKLFF
TRBV27	.	.	TRBJ1-1	TGTGCCAGCAGACCGGGACACATGAACACTGAAGCTTTCTTT	CASRPGHMNTEAFF
TRBV9	few	.	TRBJ1-6	TGTGCCAGCAGCGTAGGGGGAGGGAGCAATTCACCCCTCCACTTT	CASSVGGGSNSPLHF
TRBV2	.	.	TRBJ2-7	TGTGCCAGCAGTTACACAGGGTACGAGCAGTACTTC	CASSYTGYEQYF
TRBV18	.	.	TRBJ1-1	TGTGCCAGCTCACCCCTAGTAGGGGCAAAGAACACTGAAGCTTTCTTT	CASSPLVGAKNTEAFF
TRBV4-1	.	TRBD1	TRBJ1-5	TGCGCCAGCAGCCTACAGGGGACCAACAATCAGCCCCAGCATTTT	CASSLQGTNNQPQHF
TRBV6-5	.	.	TRBJ1-6	TGTGCCAGCACCGCACCGGGGGCTAATTCACCCCTCCACTTT	CASTAPGANSPLHF
TRBV2	.	.	TRBJ1-4	TGTGCCAGCAGGTTATCCAATGAAAAACTGTTTTTT	CASRLSNEKLFF
TRBV19	.	.	TRBJ1-5	TGTGCCAGTAGTTCGAAGGGAAGCAATCAGCCCCAGCATTTT	CASSSKGSNQPQHF
TRBV6-1	.	.	TRBJ1-3	TGTGCCAGCAGTAACTCACTCTCTGGAAACACCATATATTTT	CASSNSLSGNTIYF
TRBV2	.	.	TRBJ1-1	TGTGCCAGCAGTGAAGGGAGCCGGGTTTCCAACACTGAAGCTTTCTTT	CASSEGSRVSNTEAFF
TRBV28	.	TRBD1	TRBJ2-3	TGTGCCAGCAGAGAATGGACAGGGCGGTATACGCAGTATTTT	CASREWTGRYTQYF
TRBV7-3	.	.	TRBJ2-1	TGTGCCAGCAGCCAGATGACCAGCTCCTACAATGAGCAGTTCTTC	CASSQMTSSYNEQFF
TRBV27	.	.	TRBJ1-1	TGTGCCAGCAGTTTACAGGGCAGAGGAACTGAAGCTTTCTTT	CASSLQGRGTEAFF
TRBV5-5	few	.	TRBJ2-1	TGTGCCAGCAGCTTGGGGGCGGGCCTCTCCTACAATGAGCAGTTCTTC	CASSLGAGLSYNEQFF
TRBV5-4	.	.	TRBJ2-3	TGTGCCAGCAGCTTTTCCTCGTATACGCAGTATTTT	CASSFSSYTQYF
TRBV11-2	.	.	TRBJ1-4	TGTGCCAGCAGCTTAGACAGAGGGTCCGGGACAAAGAATGAAAAACTGTTTTTT	CASSLDRGSGTKNEKLFF
TRBV10-3	once	.	TRBJ2-7	TGTGCCATCAGTGGTTCAGGGATGTACTACGAGCAGTACTTC	CAISGSGMYYEQYF
TRBV19	.	.	TRBJ1-5	TGTGCCAGTAGTATGGGCAGACAGCCCCAGCATTTT	CASSMGRQPQHF
TRBV19	.	.	TRBJ1-5	TGTGCCAGTAGTACCCGCCGGACAGACGATCAGCCCCAGCATTTT	CASSTRRTDDQPQHF
TRBV7-3	.	TRBD1	TRBJ2-1	TGTGCCAGCAGCCCACAGGGGGCGCCTTACAATGAGCAGTTCTTC	CASSPQGAPYNEQFF
TRBV21-1	once	.	TRBJ2-2	TGTGCCAGCAGCAAAGTTTGGGCAGGGGGAGGCGGGGAGCTGTTTTTT	CASSKVWAGGGGELFF
TRBV13	.	TRBD2	TRBJ2-2	TGTGCCAGCAGCTTTGGACTAGCGGGTAACACCGGGGAGCTGTTTTTT	CASSFGLAGNTGELFF
TRBV7-9	.	.	TRBJ2-7	TGTGCCAGCAGCCCCGGCTACGAGCAGTACTTC	CASSPGYEQYF
TRBV27	once	TRBD2	TRBJ2-5	TGTGCCAGCAGTTTCCGCGGGGGCCAAGAGACCCAGTACTTC	CASSFRGGQETQYF
TRBV10-3	.	.	TRBJ2-7	TGTGCCGTCCGGGGGCAGGGTAAGCTCGAGCAGTACTTC	CAVRGQGKLEQYF
TRBV5-1	.	.	TRBJ2-3	TGCGCCAGCAGCTCATACCAGACCACAGATACGCAGTATTTT	CASSSYQTTDTQYF
TRBV27	.	.	TRBJ1-2	TGTGCCAGCAGTCCACCCCCGGGGCAGGGCTATGGCTACACCTTC	CASSPPPGQGYGYTF
TRBV6-1	.	.	TRBJ2-1	TGTGCCAGCAGGCTTTACAATGAGCAGTTCTTC	CASRLYNEQFF
TRBV4-1	.	.	TRBJ1-1	TGCGCCAGCAGCCACCTAGGGGGGGGGAGGGCTTTCTTT	CASSHLGGGRAFF
TRBV7-2	.	TRBD2	TRBJ2-5	TGTGCCAGCAGCGCCCGGAGACTAGCGGGGCAAGAGACCCAGTACTTC	CASSARRLAGQETQYF
TRBV4-1	.	TRBD2	TRBJ2-3	TGCGCCAGCAGCCAAGCCGGGGGGATCACAGATACGCAGTATTTT	CASSQAGGITDTQYF
TRBV7-2	once	.	TRBJ2-3	TGTGCCAGCAGCTTAGGTCTCTTGCCTAGCACAGATACGCAGTATTTT	CASSLGLLPSTDTQYF
TRBV6-5	few	.	TRBJ1-2	TGTGCCAGCAGTTACGGAGGACAGACCTATGGCTACACCTTC	CASSYGGQTYGYTF
TRBV4-2	.	.	TRBJ2-1	TGTGCCAGCAGCCCTACGATAGGAGGGGGCTTTTCCTACAATGAGCAGTTCTTC	CASSPTIGGGFSYNEQFF
TRBV7-8	.	TRBD1	TRBJ1-2	TGTGCCAGCAGCTTAGACCGGGACAGGGGAACCCATGGCTACACCTTC	CASSLDRDRGTHGYTF
TRBV11-2	.	TRBD2	TRBJ2-3	TGTGCCAGCAGTCTAGCGGGGGTTAGCACAGATACGCAGTATTTT	CASSLAGVSTDTQYF
TRBV30	.	TRBD1	TRBJ1-6	TGTGCCGGGGGGCGGACAGGGAACAATTCACCCCTCCACTTT	CAGGRTGNNSPLHF
TRBV5-4	.	.	TRBJ2-7	TGTGCCAGCAGCCCTCAAGGGCACGAGCAGTACTTC	CASSPQGHEQYF
TRBV23-1	.	.	TRBJ1-3	TGCGCCAGCAGTGGGCAGGGGCGCGGAAACACCATATATTTT	CASSGQGRGNTIYF
TRBV21-1	.	.	TRBJ1-5	TGTGCCATCGAGGAAAATCAGCCCCAGCATTTT	CAIEENQPQHF
TRBV6-5	.	.	TRBJ2-5	TGTGCCAGCAGTTACGAGGCGACCCAGTACTTC	CASSYEATQYF
TRBV7-6	.	.	TRBJ2-2	TGTGCCAGCAGCTTAGATCCGGGGGCAAACACCGGGGAGCTGTTTTTT	CASSLDPGANTGELFF
TRBV7-2	.	.	TRBJ1-2	TGTGCCAGCAGCTTAGGGGTGGGGGGTGACGGCTACACCTTC	CASSLGVGGDGYTF
TRBV6-1	.	.	TRBJ1-1	TGTGCCAGCAGTTCCCTGGGGGGCGTGGGAGCTTTCTTT	CASSSLGGVGAFF